This passage covers 18 T cell receptor beta chains from one sample sequenced in a study of cytomegalovirus exposure and HLA in healthy donors (dated by TCRdb to about 2017). Libraries were made using the immunoSEQ multiplex PCR assay. Not all clones reach the TCRdb copy of this immuneACCESS table, which keeps in-frame sequences only. Checked studies attribute under half of the gap to unresolved V genes and leave the rest unexplained. The sample includes 55,000 to 65,000 clones, with over 85% observed a single time. The ten largest clones take up approximately 6% of the sample. The sequencing input was PBMCs. The receptors were gathered from a woman aged 18-29 years in good health and CMV-seropositive.

V gene TRBV25-1 combines with J gene TRBJ2-1, with D perhaps matching TRBD1 (5 bases). CDR3 length: 16 residues. From germline, CDR1 is MGHDK and CDR2 SYGVNS. Trimming removed 1 base at V and 0 bases at J, with 10 bases between. Here the CDR3 reads CASSEWGDSSYNEQFF. The CDR3 DNA follows: TGTGCCAGCAGTGAATGGGGCGACAGCTCCTACAATGAGCAGTTCTTC.

J is TRBJ2-1 and V is TRBV27; 10 positions agree with TRBD2. The V gene end was trimmed by 1 base and the J gene end by 8 bases; junction bases not matched to a gene: 11. The germline CDR1 and CDR2 sequences are MNHEY and SMNVEV (reference sequence). The CDR3 is 17 amino acids. CDR3 bases: TGTGCCAGCAGTTTATTCAAAGCGGGAGGGCCGGGTTATGAGCAGTTCTTC. Translating gives CASSLFKAGGPGYEQFF.

The rearrangement joins TRBV6-5 to TRBJ2-2, with D unresolved. The germline V gene encodes CDR1 MNHEY and CDR2 SVGAGI. CDR3 length equals 13 residues. Between the trimmed V and J ends, which lost 5 bases and 5 bases, there was a span of 9 bases. The CDR3 nucleotides read TGTGCCAGCAGTCTAGTTGAGACCGGGGAGCTGTTTTTT. Translating it yields CASSLVETGELFF.

In its sample, this clone was seen many times. J is TRBJ2-4 and V is TRBV9; D remains unclear. The V gene's germline CDR1 is SGDLS and CDR2 YYNGEE. The CDR3 sequence is 16 residues long. V lost 0 bases, J lost 1 base, and 11 bases lay in between. The CDR3: CASSVARPRAKNIQYF. CDR3 coding DNA: TGTGCCAGCAGCGTAGCCCGGCCGCGGGCCAAAAACATTCAGTACTTC.

This chain uses TRBV18 with TRBJ1-5; no clear D. Trimming removed 3 bases at V and 7 bases at J, with 16 bases between. The germline gives CDR1 KGHSH, CDR2 LQKENI. The CDR3 loop spans 15 amino acids. The DNA of the CDR3 is TGTGCCAGCTCACCCTCGGGGAATAGGCAACAGCCCCAGCATTTT. This translates into CASSPSGNRQQPQHF.

V and J are TRBV27 and TRBJ2-1, with TRBD2 identical over 10 bases. V lost 4 bases, J lost 5 bases, and 8 bases stayed unmatched. The CDR3 runs 16 residues. Germline CDR1 MNHEY, CDR2 SMNVEV (reference sequence). The DNA for the CDR3 is TGTGCCAGCAGTTCCCCTACTAGCGGGGTGGACAATGAGCAGTTCTTC. Its protein is CASSSPTSGVDNEQFF.

The chain couples TRBV27 to TRBJ1-2; D possibly corresponds to TRBD1 (5 bases). The CDR3 length is 13 residues. CDR1 is MNHEY, CDR2 SMNVEV, per germline (reference sequence). Trimming left V 4 bases short and J 4 bases short, with 10 bases between. CDR3 coding DNA: TGTGCCAGCAGTTCGGGGGGATTCTATGGCTACACCTTC. Amino acids: CASSSGGFYGYTF.

V is TRBV2 and J is TRBJ2-2, with D perhaps matching TRBD1 (5 bases). Per the germline V gene, CDR1 is SNHLY and CDR2 is FYNNEI. V was cut by 7 bases and J by 2 bases, with 17 bases left in between. The CDR3 contains 16 residues. CDR3 DNA: TGTGCCAGCACTCTAGACAGCCTAGAAAACACCGGGGAGCTGTTTTTT. Its protein product is CASTLDSLENTGELFF.

J is TRBJ1-1 and V is TRBV7-2, with unresolved D. This CDR3 comprises 15 residues. V lost 1 base to trimming and J lost 1 base, with 10 bases between them. The germline V gene encodes CDR1 SGHTA and CDR2 FQGNSA. CDR3 sequence: CASSLERASNTEAFF. The CDR3 DNA follows: TGTGCCAGCAGCTTAGAGAGGGCTTCGAACACTGAAGCTTTCTTT.

The chain uses TRBV9 and TRBJ2-2, with 9 bases that match TRBD1. The CDR3 is 15 residues long. The V gene end was trimmed by 1 base and the J gene end by 5 bases; junction bases not matched to a gene: 3. Germline V lookup: CDR1 SGDLS, CDR2 YYNGEE. This CDR3 reads CASSVRTGETGELFF. Here the CDR3 DNA reads TGTGCCAGCAGCGTACGGACAGGGGAGACCGGGGAGCTGTTTTTT.

CDR3 DNA: TGTGCCAGCAGCCCCTCAAGGCAGGGGGCCTACGAGCAGTACTTC. Translating gives CASSPSRQGAYEQYF. This sequence joins TRBV9 and TRBJ2-7; 7 bases are a match to TRBD1. Unmatched junction bases numbered 9, after V lost 4 bases and J lost 2 bases. The germline gives CDR1 SGDLS, CDR2 YYNGEE. This CDR3 region has 15 residues.

The chain recombines TRBV11-2 with TRBJ2-2; 7 bases line up with TRBD1. CDR3 length: 15 residues. Germline V gives CDR1 SGHAT, CDR2 FQNNGV. Losses at the gene ends were 7 bases for V and 2 bases for J; bases not matched to a gene: 7. The CDR3 coding sequence is TGTGCCAGCAATGTCGGGACAGTCAACACCGGGGAGCTGTTTTTT. Protein sequence: CASNVGTVNTGELFF.

The V call is TRBV19, the J call TRBJ2-1; TRBD2 matches 8 bases. Trimming took 5 bases from V and 3 from J; bases not matched to a gene: 6. CDR1 is LNHDA, CDR2 SQIVND, per germline (reference sequence). The CDR3 is 15 residues long. DNA for the CDR3: TGTGCCAGTAGTCCCGCGGCGGGGGGCTACAATGAGCAGTTCTTC. This encodes CASSPAAGGYNEQFF.

The genes are TRBV9 and TRBJ2-7; TRBD2 is a possible D gene (7 bases). The V gene's germline CDR1 is SGDLS and CDR2 YYNGEE. There are 15 residues in the CDR3. Trimming removed 4 bases from V and 2 bases from J, with 16 bases in between. The CDR3 sequence: CASSLDGGPTYEQYF. The CDR3 region has the DNA TGTGCCAGCAGCCTAGACGGGGGGCCGACCTACGAGCAGTACTTC.

About this clone itself: A junction boundary mismatches the germline segment, possibly from a read error. The chain has TRBV19 and TRBJ2-7; D is perhaps TRBD1 (6 bases). CDR3 size: 14 residues. CDR1 is LNHDA and CDR2 is SQIVND in the germline V gene (reference sequence). CDR3: CASSTGPSSYEQYF. The CDR3 bases are TGTGCCAGCAGTACAGGGCCCAGCTCCTACGAGCAGTACTTC.

The chain has TRBV7-2 and TRBJ2-1; D unresolved. V was clipped by 5 bases and J by 9 bases, with 14 bases between them. This CDR3 has 13 residues. Germline V CDR1 and CDR2: SGHTA, FQGNSA. The CDR3 region has the DNA TGTGCCAGCAGCCAACTTCCTCGAGTTGAGCAGTTCTTC. Protein sequence: CASSQLPRVEQFF.

The rearrangement uses TRBV7-8 and TRBJ1-5; D ambiguous. The CDR3 contains 16 residues. V was cut by 7 bases and J by 6 bases, with 22 bases left in between. Germline values: CDR1 SGHVS, CDR2 FQNEAQ. In DNA form, the CDR3 reads TGTGCCAGCACCCCTCGAACTGGCGGCTTTGGTCAGCCCCAGCATTTT. Protein: CASTPRTGGFGQPQHF.

The chain links TRBV27 to TRBJ2-1, with D uncertain. V was pared by 0 bases and J by 4 bases, with 7 bases between. Germline CDR1 reads MNHEY; CDR2 reads SMNVEV (reference sequence). This CDR3 is 14 amino acids long. CDR3 protein: CASSLSRVYNEQFF. CDR3 DNA sequence: TGTGCCAGCAGTTTATCAAGAGTATACAATGAGCAGTTCTTC.